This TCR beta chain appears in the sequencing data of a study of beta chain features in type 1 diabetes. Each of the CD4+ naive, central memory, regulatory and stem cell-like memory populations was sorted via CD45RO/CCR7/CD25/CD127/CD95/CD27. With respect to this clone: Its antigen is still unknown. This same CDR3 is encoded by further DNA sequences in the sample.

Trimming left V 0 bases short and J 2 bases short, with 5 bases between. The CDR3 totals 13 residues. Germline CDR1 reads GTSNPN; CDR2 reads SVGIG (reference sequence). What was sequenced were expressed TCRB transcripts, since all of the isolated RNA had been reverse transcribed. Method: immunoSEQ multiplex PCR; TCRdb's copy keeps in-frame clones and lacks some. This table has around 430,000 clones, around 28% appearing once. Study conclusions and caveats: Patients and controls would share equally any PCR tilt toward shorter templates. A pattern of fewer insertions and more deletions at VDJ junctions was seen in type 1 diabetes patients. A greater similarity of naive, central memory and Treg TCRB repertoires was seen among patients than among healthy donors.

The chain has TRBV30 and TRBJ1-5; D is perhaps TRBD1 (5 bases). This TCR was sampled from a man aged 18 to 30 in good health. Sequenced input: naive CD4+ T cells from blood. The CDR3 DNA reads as TGTGCCTGGAGTGTGGGGGGCAATCAGCCCCAGCATTTT. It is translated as CAWSVGGNQPQHF.